This paragraph covers one TCR beta chain sequence. As processed by the authors: How many nucleated cells were present was estimated from reference gene primer amplification. Produced via immunoSEQ multiplex PCR; TCRdb's table is partial and in-frame only. The V and J calls and the clone size are those of that table, but D and trimming were determined from the DNA. The sample records 130,000 to 150,000 clones, 88% being singletons. This record comes from a study of blood T cell repertoires in COVID-19. Germline CDR1 is KGHSH and CDR2 is LQKENI. After removal of 4 bases from V and 6 bases from J, the junction contained 5 bases not matched to a gene. There are 13 residues in the CDR3.

The chain recombines TRBV18 with TRBJ1-1, with 7 bases fitting TRBD1. The specimen was peripheral blood. The TCR was taken from a woman between 50 and 59 years old with acute or convalescent COVID-19. This CDR3 reads CASSRGTEAEAFF. The CDR3 bases are TGTGCCAGCTCACGAGGGACAGAAGCTGAAGCTTTCTTT.